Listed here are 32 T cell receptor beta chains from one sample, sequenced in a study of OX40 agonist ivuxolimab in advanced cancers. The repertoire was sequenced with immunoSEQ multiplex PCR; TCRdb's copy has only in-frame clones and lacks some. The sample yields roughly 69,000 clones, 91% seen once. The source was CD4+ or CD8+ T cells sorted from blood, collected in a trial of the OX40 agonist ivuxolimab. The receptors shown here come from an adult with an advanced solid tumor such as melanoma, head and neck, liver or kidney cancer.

The CDR3 region is CPHTDTQYF. CDR3 sequence (DNA): TGTCCCCACACAGATACGCAGTATTTT. The genes are TRBV19 and TRBJ2-3; D remains unclear. CDR1 and CDR2 (germline): LNHDA, SQIVND (reference sequence). This CDR3 is built from 9 residues. Full variable domain (remainder filled in from reference TRBV19 and TRBJ2-3): DGGITQSPKYLFRKEGQNVTLSCEQNLNHDAMYWYRQDPGQGLRLIYYSQIVNDFQKGDIAEGYSVSREKKESFPLTVTSAQKNPTAFYLCPHTDTQYFGPGTRLTVL.

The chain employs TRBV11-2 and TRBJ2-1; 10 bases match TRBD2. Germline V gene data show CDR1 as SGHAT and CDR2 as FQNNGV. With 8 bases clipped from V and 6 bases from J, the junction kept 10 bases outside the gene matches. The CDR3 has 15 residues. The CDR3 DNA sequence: TGTGCCAGCTCACAGGGACTAGCGATGGGCAATGAGCAGTTCTTC. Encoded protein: CASSQGLAMGNEQFF.

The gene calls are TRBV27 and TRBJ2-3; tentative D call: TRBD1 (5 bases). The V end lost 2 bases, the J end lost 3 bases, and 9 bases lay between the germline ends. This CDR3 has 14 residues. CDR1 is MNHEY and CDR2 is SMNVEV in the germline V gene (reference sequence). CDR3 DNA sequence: TGTGCCAGCAGTTTACAGGGCAGGACAGATACGCAGTATTTT. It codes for CASSLQGRTDTQYF.

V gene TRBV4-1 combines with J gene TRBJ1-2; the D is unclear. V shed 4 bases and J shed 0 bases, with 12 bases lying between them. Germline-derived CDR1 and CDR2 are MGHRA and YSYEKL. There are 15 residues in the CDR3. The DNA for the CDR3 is TGCGCCAGCAGCCTCCTAGGGCTCACTAACTATGGCTACACCTTC. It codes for CASSLLGLTNYGYTF.

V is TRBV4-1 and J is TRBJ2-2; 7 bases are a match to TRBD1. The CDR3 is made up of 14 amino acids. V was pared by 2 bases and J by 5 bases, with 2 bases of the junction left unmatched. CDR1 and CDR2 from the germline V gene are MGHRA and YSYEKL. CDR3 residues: CASSQPTGTGELFF. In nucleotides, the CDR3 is TGCGCCAGCAGCCAACCGACAGGGACCGGGGAGCTGTTTTTT.

CDR3: CAISEGTGVTGELFF. The DNA for the CDR3 is TGTGCCATCAGTGAGGGGACAGGGGTCACCGGGGAGCTGTTTTTT. V usage is TRBV10-3 and J usage is TRBJ2-2, with 10 bases matching TRBD1. The CDR3 extends over 15 amino acids. Germline CDR1 reads ENHRY; CDR2 reads SYGVKD. V gave up 2 bases and J gave up 4 bases; unmatched junction bases: 1.

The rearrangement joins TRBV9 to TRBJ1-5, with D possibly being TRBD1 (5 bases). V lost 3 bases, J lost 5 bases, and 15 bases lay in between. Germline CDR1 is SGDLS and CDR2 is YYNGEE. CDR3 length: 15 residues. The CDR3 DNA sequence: TGTGCCAGCAGCGCAGCCCAGGGAGTGGATCAGCCCCAGCATTTT. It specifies CASSAAQGVDQPQHF. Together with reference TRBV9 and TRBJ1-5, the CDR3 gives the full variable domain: DSGVTQTPKHLITATGQRVTLRCSPRSGDLSVYWYQQSLDQGLQFLIQYYNGEERAKGNILERFSAQQFPDLHSELNLSSLELGDSALYFCASSAAQGVDQPQHFGDGTRLSIL.

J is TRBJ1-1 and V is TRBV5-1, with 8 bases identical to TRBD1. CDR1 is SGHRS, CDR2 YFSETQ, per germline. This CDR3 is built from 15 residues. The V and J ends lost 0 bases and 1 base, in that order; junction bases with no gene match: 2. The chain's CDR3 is CASSLVGTGNTEAFF. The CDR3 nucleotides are TGCGCCAGCAGCTTGGTCGGGACAGGGAACACTGAAGCTTTCTTT.

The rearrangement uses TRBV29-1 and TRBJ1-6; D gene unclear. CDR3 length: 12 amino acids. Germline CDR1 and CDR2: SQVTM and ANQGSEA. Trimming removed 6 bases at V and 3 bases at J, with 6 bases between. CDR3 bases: TGCAGCGTCGGGGACTATAATTCACCCCTCCACTTT. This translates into CSVGDYNSPLHF.

The CDR3 coding sequence is TGTGCCAGCTCAGAGGGTACTCAGCCCCAGCATTTT. It yields the protein CASSEGTQPQHF. V is TRBV6-1 and J is TRBJ1-5; D is ambiguous. From germline, CDR1 is MNHNS and CDR2 SASEGT. Between the trimmed V and J ends, which lost 8 bases and 6 bases, there was a span of 11 bases. This CDR3 region has 12 residues.

CDR3 bases: TGTGCTAGTGGTTTATGGGGTCCGTCCCGACTAAGCCAAGCTTTCTTT. This encodes CASGLWGPSRLSQAFF. The chain employs TRBV12-5 and TRBJ1-1; D gene unclear. The CDR3 runs to 16 residues. In germline, CDR1 is LGHNT, CDR2 FRNRAP. V was shortened by 3 bases and J by 9 bases, with 23 bases between the two germline ends. Full variable domain (remainder filled in from reference TRBV12-5 and TRBJ1-1): DARVTQTPRHKVTEMGQEVTMRCQPILGHNTVFWYRQTMMQGLELLAYFRNRAPLDDSGMPKDRFSAEMPDATLATLKIQPSEPRDSAVYFCASGLWGPSRLSQAFFGQGTRLTVV.

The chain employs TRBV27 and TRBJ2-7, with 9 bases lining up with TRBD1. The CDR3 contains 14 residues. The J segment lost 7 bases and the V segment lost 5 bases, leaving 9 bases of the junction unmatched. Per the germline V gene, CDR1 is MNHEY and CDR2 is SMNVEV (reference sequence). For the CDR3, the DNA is TGTGCCAGCAGTAGGGGATCCGGGACAGGGGAGCAGTACTTC. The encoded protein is CASSRGSGTGEQYF.

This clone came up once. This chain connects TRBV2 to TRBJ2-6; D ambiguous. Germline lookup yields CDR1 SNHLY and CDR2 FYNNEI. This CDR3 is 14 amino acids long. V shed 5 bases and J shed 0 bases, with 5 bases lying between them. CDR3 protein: CASSLTSGANVLTF. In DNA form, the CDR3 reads TGTGCCAGCAGTCTCACCTCTGGGGCCAACGTCCTGACTTTC.

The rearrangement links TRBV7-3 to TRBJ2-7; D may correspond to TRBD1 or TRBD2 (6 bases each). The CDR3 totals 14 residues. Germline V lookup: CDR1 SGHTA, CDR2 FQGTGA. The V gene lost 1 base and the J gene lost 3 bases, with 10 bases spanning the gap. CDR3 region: CASSLKGGYYEQYF. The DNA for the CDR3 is TGTGCCAGCAGCTTAAAGGGGGGCTACTACGAGCAGTACTTC.

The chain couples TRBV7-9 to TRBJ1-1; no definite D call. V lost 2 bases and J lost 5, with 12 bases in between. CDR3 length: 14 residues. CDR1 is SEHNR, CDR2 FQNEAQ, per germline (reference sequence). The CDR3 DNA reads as TGTGCCAGCAGCTTACTGGTGGGGAGGACTGAAGCTTTCTTT. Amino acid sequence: CASSLLVGRTEAFF.

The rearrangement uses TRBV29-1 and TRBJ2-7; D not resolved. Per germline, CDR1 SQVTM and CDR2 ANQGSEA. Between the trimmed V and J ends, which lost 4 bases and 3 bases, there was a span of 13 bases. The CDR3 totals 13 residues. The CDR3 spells CSVVEQVGYEQYF. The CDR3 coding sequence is TGCAGCGTTGTTGAGCAGGTGGGCTACGAGCAGTACTTC.

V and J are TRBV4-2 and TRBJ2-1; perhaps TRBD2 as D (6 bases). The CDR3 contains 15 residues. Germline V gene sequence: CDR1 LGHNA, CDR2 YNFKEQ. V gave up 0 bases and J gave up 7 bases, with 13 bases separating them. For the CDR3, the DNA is TGTGCCAGCAGCCAAGATCGGACTAAAGATAATGAGCAGTTCTTC. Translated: CASSQDRTKDNEQFF.

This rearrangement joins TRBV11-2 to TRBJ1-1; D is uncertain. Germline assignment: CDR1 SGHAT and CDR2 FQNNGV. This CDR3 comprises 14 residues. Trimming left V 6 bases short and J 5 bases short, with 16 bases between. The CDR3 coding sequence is TGTGCCAGCAGTTCTCAGTCGGGGAAAACTGAAGCTTTCTTT. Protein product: CASSSQSGKTEAFF.

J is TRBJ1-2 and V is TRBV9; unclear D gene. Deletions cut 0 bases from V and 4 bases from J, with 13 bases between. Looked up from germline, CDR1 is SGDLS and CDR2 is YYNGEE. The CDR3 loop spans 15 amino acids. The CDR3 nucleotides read TGTGCCAGCAGCGTAGGTTCGCAGTTGAGCTATGGCTACACCTTC. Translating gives CASSVGSQLSYGYTF.

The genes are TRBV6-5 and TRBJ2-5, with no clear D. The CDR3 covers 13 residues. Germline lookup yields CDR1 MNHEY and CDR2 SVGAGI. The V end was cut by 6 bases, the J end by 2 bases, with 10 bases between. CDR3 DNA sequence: TGTGCCAGCAGCGAGACACGGCAAGAGACCCAGTACTTC. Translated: CASSETRQETQYF.

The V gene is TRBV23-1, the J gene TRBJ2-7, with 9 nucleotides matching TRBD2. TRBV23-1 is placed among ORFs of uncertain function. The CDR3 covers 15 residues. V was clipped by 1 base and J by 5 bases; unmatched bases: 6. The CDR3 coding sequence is TGCGCCAGCAGTCAATTACCCCTAGCGGGAAACGAGCAGTACTTC. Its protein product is CASSQLPLAGNEQYF.

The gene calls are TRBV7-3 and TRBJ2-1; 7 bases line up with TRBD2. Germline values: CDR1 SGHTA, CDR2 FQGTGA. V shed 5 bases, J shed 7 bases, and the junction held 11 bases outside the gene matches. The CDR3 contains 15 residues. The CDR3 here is CASSTIAGVRNEQFF. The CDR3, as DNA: TGTGCCAGCAGCACCATTGCGGGAGTAAGGAATGAGCAGTTCTTC.

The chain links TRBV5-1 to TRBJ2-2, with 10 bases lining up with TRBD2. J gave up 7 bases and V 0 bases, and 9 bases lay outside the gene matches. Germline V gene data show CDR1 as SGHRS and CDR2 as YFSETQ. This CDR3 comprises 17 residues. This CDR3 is CASSLGTSGPSIGELFF. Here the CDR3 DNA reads TGCGCCAGCAGCTTGGGGACTAGCGGCCCCAGCATCGGGGAGCTGTTTTTT.

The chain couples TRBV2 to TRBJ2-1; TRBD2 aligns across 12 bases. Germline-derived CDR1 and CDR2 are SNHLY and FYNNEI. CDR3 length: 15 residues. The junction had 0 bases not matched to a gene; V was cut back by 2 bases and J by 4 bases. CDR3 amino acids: CASSELAGGYNEQFF. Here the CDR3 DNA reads TGTGCCAGCAGTGAACTAGCGGGAGGGTACAATGAGCAGTTCTTC.

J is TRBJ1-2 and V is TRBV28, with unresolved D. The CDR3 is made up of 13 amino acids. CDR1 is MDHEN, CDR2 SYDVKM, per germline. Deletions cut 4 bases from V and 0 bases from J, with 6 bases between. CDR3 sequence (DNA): TGTGCCAGCAGTTCGGGCTCTAACTATGGCTACACCTTC. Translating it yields CASSSGSNYGYTF.

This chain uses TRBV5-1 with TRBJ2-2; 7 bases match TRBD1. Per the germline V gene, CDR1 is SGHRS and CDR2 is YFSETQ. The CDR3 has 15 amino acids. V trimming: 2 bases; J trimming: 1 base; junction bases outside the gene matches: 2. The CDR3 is CASSLRTGNTGELFF. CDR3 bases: TGCGCCAGCAGCTTAAGGACAGGGAACACCGGGGAGCTGTTTTTT.

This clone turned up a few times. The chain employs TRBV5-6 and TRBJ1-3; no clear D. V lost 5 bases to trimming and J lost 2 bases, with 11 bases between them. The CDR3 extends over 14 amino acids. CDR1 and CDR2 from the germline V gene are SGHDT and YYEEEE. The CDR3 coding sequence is TGTGCCAGCAGGACCAAGGGAGCTGGAAACACCATATATTTT. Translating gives CASRTKGAGNTIYF.

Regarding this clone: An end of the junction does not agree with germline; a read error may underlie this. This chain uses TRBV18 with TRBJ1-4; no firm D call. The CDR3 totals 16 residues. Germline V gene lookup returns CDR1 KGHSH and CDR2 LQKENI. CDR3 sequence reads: CASSPRSGIANEKLFF. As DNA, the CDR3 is TGTGCCAGCTCCCCACGGTCCGGGATTGCTAATGAAAAACTGTTTTTT.

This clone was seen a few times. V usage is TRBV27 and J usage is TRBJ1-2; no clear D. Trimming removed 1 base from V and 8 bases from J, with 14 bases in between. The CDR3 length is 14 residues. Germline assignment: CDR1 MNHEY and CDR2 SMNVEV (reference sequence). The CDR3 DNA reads TGTGCCAGCAGTTTATATCGGGGAACGGGGGGCTACACCTTC. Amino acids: CASSLYRGTGGYTF.

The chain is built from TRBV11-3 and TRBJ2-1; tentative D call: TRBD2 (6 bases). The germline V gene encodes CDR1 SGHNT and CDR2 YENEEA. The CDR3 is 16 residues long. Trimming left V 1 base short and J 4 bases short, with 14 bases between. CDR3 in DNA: TGTGCCAGCAGCTTAGGTGGTAGCGGAGGGTACAATGAGCAGTTCTTC. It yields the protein CASSLGGSGGYNEQFF.

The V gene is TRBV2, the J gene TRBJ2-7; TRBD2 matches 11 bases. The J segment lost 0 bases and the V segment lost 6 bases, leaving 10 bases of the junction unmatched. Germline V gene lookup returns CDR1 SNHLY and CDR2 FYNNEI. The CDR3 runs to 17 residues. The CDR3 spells CASRVGASGRPSYEQYF. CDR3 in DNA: TGTGCCAGCAGGGTCGGTGCTAGCGGGAGGCCCTCCTACGAGCAGTACTTC.

CDR3 amino acids: CASSPPVAGGSNEQFF. CDR3 nucleotides: TGTGCCAGCAGCCCCCCAGTTGCGGGAGGTTCGAATGAGCAGTTCTTC. V usage is TRBV4-2 and J usage is TRBJ2-1; 8 nucleotides match TRBD2. V gave up 4 bases and J gave up 7 bases; unmatched junction bases: 12. The CDR3 contains 16 residues. Looked up from germline, CDR1 is LGHNA and CDR2 is YNFKEQ.